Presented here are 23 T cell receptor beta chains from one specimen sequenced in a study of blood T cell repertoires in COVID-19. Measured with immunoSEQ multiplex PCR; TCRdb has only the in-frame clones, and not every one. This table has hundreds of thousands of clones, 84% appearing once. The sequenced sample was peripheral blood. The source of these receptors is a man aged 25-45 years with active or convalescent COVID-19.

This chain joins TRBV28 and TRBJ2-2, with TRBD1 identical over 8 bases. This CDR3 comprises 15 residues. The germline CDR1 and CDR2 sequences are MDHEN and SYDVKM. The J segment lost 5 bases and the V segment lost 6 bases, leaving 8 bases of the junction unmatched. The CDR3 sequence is CASSFRDRRTGELFF. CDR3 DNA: TGTGCCAGCAGCTTCCGGGACAGGAGGACCGGGGAGCTGTTTTTT.

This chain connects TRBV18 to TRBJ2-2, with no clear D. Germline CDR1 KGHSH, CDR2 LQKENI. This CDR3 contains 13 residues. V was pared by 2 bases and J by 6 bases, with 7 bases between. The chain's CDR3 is CASSPGLAGELFF. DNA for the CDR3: TGTGCCAGCTCACCAGGCCTTGCCGGGGAGCTGTTTTTT.

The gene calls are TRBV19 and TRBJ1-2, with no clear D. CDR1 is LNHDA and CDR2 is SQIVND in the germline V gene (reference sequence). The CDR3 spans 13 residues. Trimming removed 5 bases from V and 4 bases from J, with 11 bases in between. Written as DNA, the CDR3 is TGTGCCAGTAGTGGTCCGGTCGTCTATGGCTACACCTTC. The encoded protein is CASSGPVVYGYTF.

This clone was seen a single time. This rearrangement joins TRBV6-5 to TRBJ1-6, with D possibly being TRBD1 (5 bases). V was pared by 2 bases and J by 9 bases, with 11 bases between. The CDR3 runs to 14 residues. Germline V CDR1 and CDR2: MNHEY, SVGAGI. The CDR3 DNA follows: TGTGCCAGCAGTTACGGGGCGAAGGGTTCACCCCTCCACTTT. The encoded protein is CASSYGAKGSPLHF.

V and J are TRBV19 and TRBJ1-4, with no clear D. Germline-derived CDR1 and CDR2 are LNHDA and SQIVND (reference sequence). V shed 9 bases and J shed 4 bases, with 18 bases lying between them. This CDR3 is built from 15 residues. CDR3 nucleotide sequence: TGTGCCAGCACACTTGGACGGACTTTTAATGAAAAACTGTTTTTT. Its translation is CASTLGRTFNEKLFF.

This CDR3 is CASRLAGSSYNEQFF. CDR3 nucleotide sequence: TGTGCCAGCAGACTAGCGGGAAGCTCCTACAATGAGCAGTTCTTC. The chain has TRBV6-5 and TRBJ2-1; 10 bases map to TRBD2. Germline V gives CDR1 MNHEY, CDR2 SVGAGI. Germline trimming cut 6 bases from V and 0 bases from J; bases unmatched to any gene: 2. This CDR3 contains 15 residues.

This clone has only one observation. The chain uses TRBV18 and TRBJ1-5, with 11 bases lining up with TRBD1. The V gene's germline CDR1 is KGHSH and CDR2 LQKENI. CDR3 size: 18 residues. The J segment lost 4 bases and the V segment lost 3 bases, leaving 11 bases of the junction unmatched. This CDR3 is CASSPLASGQGVNQPQHF. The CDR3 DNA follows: TGTGCCAGCTCACCCCTAGCCTCGGGACAGGGGGTGAATCAGCCCCAGCATTTT.

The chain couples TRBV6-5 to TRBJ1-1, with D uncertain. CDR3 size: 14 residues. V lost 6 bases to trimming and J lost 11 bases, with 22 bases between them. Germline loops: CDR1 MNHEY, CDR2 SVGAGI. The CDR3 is CASRRAGRSRVAFF. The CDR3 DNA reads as TGTGCCAGCAGGAGGGCAGGCAGGTCCCGGGTGGCTTTCTTT.

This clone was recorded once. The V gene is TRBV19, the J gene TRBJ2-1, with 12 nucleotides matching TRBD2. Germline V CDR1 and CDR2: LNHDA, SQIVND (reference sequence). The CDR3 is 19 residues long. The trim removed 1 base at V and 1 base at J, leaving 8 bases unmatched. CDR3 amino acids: CASSIGLAGERLSYNEQFF. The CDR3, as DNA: TGTGCCAGTAGTATAGGACTAGCGGGAGAAAGGTTGTCCTACAATGAGCAGTTCTTC. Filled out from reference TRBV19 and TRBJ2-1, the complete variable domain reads DGGITQSPKYLFRKEGQNVTLSCEQNLNHDAMYWYRQDPGQGLRLIYYSQIVNDFQKGDIAEGYSVSREKKESFPLTVTSAQKNPTAFYLCASSIGLAGERLSYNEQFFGPGTRLTVL.

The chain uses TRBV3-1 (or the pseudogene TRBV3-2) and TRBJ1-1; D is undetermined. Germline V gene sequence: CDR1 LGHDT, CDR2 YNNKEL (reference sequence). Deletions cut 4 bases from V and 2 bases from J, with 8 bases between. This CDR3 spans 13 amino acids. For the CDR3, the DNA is TGTGCCAGCAGCCCGGGAGGAAACACTGAAGCTTTCTTT. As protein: CASSPGGNTEAFF.

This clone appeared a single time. CDR3: CASSPVAGGSYEQYF. CDR3 DNA sequence: TGTGCCAGCTCACCGGTGGCGGGAGGGAGCTACGAGCAGTACTTC. This rearrangement joins TRBV18 to TRBJ2-7, with 9 bases aligning to TRBD2. V shed 3 bases and J 3 bases; nucleotides not matched to a gene: 6. The CDR3 length is 15 residues. The germline CDR1 and CDR2 sequences are KGHSH and LQKENI.

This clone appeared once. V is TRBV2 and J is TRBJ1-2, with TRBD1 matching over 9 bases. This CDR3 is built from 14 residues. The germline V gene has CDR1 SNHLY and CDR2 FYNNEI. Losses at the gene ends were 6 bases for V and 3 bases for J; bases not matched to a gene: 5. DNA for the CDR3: TGTGCCAGCAGAGGGGGACAGGGTCACTATGGCTACACCTTC. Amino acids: CASRGGQGHYGYTF.

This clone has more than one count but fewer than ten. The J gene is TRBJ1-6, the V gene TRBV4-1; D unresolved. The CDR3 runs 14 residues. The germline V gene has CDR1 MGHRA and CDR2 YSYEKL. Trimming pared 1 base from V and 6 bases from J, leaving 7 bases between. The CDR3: CASSQADTNSPLHF. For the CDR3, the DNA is TGCGCCAGCAGCCAAGCTGACACTAATTCACCCCTCCACTTT.

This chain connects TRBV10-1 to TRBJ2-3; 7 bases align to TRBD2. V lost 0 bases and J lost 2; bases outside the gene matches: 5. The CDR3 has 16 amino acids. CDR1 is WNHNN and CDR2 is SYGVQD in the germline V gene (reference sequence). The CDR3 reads CASSESNGGDTDTQYF. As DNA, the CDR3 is TGCGCCAGCAGTGAGTCGAATGGGGGGGACACAGATACGCAGTATTTT.

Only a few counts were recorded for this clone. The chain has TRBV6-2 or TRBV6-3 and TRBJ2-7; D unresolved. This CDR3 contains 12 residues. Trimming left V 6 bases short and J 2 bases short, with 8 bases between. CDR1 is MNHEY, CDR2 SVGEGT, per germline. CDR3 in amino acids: CASSIDTYEQYF. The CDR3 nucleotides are TGTGCCAGCAGCATAGACACCTACGAGCAGTACTTC.

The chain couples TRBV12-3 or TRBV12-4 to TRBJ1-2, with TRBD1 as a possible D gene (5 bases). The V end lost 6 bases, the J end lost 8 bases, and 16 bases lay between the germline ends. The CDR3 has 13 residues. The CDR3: CASSPRGIGGYTF. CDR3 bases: TGTGCCAGCAGCCCAAGGGGAATCGGAGGCTACACCTTC.

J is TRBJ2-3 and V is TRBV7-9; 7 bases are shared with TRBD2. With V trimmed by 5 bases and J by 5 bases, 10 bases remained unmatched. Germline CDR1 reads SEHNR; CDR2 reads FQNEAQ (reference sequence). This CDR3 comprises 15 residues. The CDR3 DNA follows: TGTGCCAGCAGCGCCCGGGAGGCCATGGGAGATACGCAGTATTTT. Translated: CASSAREAMGDTQYF.

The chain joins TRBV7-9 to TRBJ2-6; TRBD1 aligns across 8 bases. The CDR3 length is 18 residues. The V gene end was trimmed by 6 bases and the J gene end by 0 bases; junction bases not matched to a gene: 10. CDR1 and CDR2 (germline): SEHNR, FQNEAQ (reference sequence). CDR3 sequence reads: CASRQPGQENSGANVLTF. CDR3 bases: TGTGCCAGCAGACAACCGGGACAGGAAAACTCTGGGGCCAACGTCCTGACTTTC.

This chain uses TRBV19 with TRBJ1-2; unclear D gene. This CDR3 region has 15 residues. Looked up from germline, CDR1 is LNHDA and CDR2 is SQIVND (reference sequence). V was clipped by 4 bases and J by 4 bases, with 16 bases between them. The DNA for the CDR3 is TGTGCCAGTAGTAGGAGCGGGTCTCGGGCCTATGGCTACACCTTC. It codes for CASSRSGSRAYGYTF.

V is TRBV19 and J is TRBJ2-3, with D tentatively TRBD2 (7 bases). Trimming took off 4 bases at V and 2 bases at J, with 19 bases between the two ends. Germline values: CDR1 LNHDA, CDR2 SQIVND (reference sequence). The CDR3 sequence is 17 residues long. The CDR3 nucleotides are TGTGCCAGTAGTAGGGGGGGGCGTCGTGGATACACAGATACGCAGTATTTT. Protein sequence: CASSRGGRRGYTDTQYF.

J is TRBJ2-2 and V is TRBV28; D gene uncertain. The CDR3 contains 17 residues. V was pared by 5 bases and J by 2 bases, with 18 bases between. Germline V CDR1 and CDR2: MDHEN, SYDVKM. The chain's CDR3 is CASSPPPSNTNTGELFF. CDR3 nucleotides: TGTGCCAGCAGTCCACCCCCATCGAATACAAACACCGGGGAGCTGTTTTTT.

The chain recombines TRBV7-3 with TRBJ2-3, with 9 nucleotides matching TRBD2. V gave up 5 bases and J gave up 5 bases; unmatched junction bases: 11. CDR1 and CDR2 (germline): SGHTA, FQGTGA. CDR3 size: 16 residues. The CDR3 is CASSRDGLAQGDTQYF. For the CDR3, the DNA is TGTGCCAGCAGCCGGGATGGACTAGCGCAGGGAGATACGCAGTATTTT.

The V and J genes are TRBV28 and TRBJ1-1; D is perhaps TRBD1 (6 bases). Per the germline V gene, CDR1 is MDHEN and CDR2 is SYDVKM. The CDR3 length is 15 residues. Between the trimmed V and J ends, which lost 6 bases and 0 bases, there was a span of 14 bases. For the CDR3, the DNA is TGTGCCAGCAGCTTGCCGGACAGTATGAACACTGAAGCTTTCTTT. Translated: CASSLPDSMNTEAFF.